This T cell receptor (beta chain) was sequenced in a study of identical twins. The study, taken as a whole, reports: Zero-insertion results could be subject to partial confounding by invariant MAIT and iNKT cells. Conclusions came from cross-sectional statistical analysis, not from following the same donors.

From germline, CDR1 is MNHNY and CDR2 SVGAGI (reference sequence). V lost 6 bases and J 0 bases, leaving 9 bases between the germline ends. The CDR3 is made up of 14 amino acids. Remarks on this clonotype: The target antigen is unknown.

TCRdb reprocessed the 5' RACE reads with MiXCR, giving one entry per CDR3 protein. This repertoire shows 400,000 to 550,000 distinct CDR3 sequences, approximately 25% found once; its top ten account for 2.5% to 3.5%. These data are also associated with another study on T cells expressing NK-cell markers. As that study records: CD8+ T cells in six or seven donors included dominant NKG2C+ clonotypes at about 1.0-7.0%.

Sequencing was performed on CD4+ T cells sorted from blood. This sequence originates from a young woman in good health. V usage is TRBV6-6 and J usage is TRBJ2-1; D perhaps matches TRBD1 (6 bases). CDR3 coding DNA: TGTGCCAGCAGGACGGACAGCTCCTACAATGAGCAGTTCTTC. Amino acids: CASRTDSSYNEQFF.